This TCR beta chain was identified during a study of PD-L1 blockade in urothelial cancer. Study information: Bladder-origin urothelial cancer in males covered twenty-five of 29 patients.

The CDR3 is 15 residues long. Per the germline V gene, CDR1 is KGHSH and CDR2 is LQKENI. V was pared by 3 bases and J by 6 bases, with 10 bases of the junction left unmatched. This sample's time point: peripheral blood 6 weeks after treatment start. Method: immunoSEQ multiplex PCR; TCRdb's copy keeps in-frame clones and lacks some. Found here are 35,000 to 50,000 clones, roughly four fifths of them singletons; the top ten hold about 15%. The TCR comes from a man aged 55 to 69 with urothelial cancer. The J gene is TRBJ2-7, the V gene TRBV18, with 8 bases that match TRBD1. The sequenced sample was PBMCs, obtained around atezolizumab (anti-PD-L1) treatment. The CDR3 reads CASSPPDRAYSEQYF. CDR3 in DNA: TGTGCCAGCTCACCCCCGGACAGGGCTTATAGCGAGCAGTACTTC.